These 20 T cell receptor beta chains were sequenced from one sample in a study of T cells in Graves' hyperthyroidism and ophthalmopathy. Regions amplified from RNA transcripts were the TCR beta CDR3 regions. The HTBI primer set drove a first-round RT-PCR of the TCR CDR3. MiXCR, applied by TCRdb to the multiplex PCR reads, yields one record per CDR3 protein. The table lists under 400,000 distinct CDR3 sequences, roughly 25% of them singletons. The sequencing sample was made of blood. The receptors originated from a man between 45 and 60 years old with Graves' hyperthyroidism.

The rearrangement uses TRBV3-1 and TRBJ1-2; D gene uncertain. Germline loops: CDR1 LGHDT, CDR2 YNNKEL (reference sequence). V lost 7 bases and J lost 5, with 14 bases in between. The CDR3 is 13 residues long. The chain's CDR3 is CASNSGEEYGYTF. Written as DNA, the CDR3 is TGTGCCAGCAACTCCGGCGAGGAGTATGGCTACACCTTC.

This clonotype was picked up a small number of times. The chain combines TRBV7-9 with TRBJ2-3; D not resolved. V was shortened by 1 base and J by 0 bases, with 17 bases between the two germline ends. CDR3 length: 18 amino acids. Germline V gene lookup returns CDR1 SEHNR and CDR2 FQNEAQ (reference sequence). The CDR3 loop reads CASSLGTTPGTSTDTQYF. CDR3 DNA: TGTGCCAGCAGCTTAGGAACCACACCCGGCACTAGCACAGATACGCAGTATTTT.

This clonotype was counted a few times. The CDR3 spells CASSEFNFGSTEAFF. The CDR3 DNA is TGTGCCAGCAGTGAATTTAACTTTGGTTCGACTGAAGCTTTCTTT. This chain uses TRBV25-1 with TRBJ1-1; D is unresolved. Deletions cut 1 base from V and 5 bases from J, with 14 bases between. Germline CDR1 MGHDK, CDR2 SYGVNS. The CDR3 consists of 15 residues.

This clonotype turned up a few times. The V and J genes are TRBV12-3 or TRBV12-4 and TRBJ2-5, with D possibly TRBD2 on 6 matching bases. This CDR3 is built from 13 residues. The V end was cut by 3 bases, the J end by 4 bases, with 9 bases between. DNA for the CDR3: TGTGCCAGCAGTTTGGAGGGTGTAGAGACCCAGTACTTC. It specifies CASSLEGVETQYF.

This clonotype was seen at least ten times. This chain connects TRBV12-3 or TRBV12-4 to TRBJ2-3, with 13 bases identical to TRBD2. The CDR3 totals 14 residues. The J segment lost 2 bases and the V segment lost 10 bases, leaving 3 bases of the junction unmatched. CDR3 protein: CAIGLAGDTDTQYF. The CDR3, as DNA: TGTGCCATAGGACTAGCGGGAGACACAGATACGCAGTATTTT.

This clonotype was seen more than once but under ten times. This sequence joins TRBV5-6 and TRBJ1-1, with D possibly TRBD1 on 5 matching bases. Germline values: CDR1 SGHDT, CDR2 YYEEEE. The CDR3 extends over 14 amino acids. With 3 bases removed from V and 4 bases from J, the gap between germline ends came to 13 bases. CDR3 protein: CASSSLSGGTEAFF. DNA for the CDR3: TGTGCCAGCAGCTCCCTATCGGGGGGCACTGAAGCTTTCTTT.

This clonotype was found a few times. The J gene is TRBJ2-1, the V gene TRBV7-3; TRBD2 might be the D (6 bases). Germline V gene data show CDR1 as SGHTA and CDR2 as FQGTGA. The CDR3 runs 16 residues. Trimming stripped 1 base from V and 0 bases from J, with 10 bases between. CDR3 DNA: TGTGCCAGCAGCTTAATGGTCGGGAGCTCCTACAATGAGCAGTTCTTC. This encodes CASSLMVGSSYNEQFF. Full variable domain (missing parts from reference TRBV7-3 and TRBJ2-1): GAGVSQTPSNKVTEKGKYVELRCDPISGHTALYWYRQSLGQGPEFLIYFQGTGAADDSGLPNDRFFAVRPEGSVSTLKIQRTERGDSAVYLCASSLMVGSSYNEQFFGPGTRLTVL.

The V call is TRBV12-3 or TRBV12-4, the J call TRBJ1-2, with D possibly matching TRBD1 (5 bases). The CDR3 runs 14 residues. With 4 bases removed from V and 2 bases from J, the gap between germline ends came to 11 bases. The CDR3 sequence: CASSWGSLNYGYTF. CDR3 coding DNA: TGTGCCAGCAGTTGGGGCAGCTTAAACTATGGCTACACCTTC.

The chain couples TRBV5-1 to TRBJ2-7, with a tentative D call TRBD1 (5 bases). V was clipped by 4 bases and J by 3 bases, with 11 bases between them. CDR3 size: 13 residues. Per germline, CDR1 SGHRS and CDR2 YFSETQ. The CDR3 coding sequence is TGCGCCAGCAGCGAGACAGCGCTCTACGAGCAGTACTTC. Its translation: CASSETALYEQYF. The whole variable domain, remainder taken from reference TRBV5-1 and TRBJ2-7, is KAGVTQTPRYLIKTRGQQVTLSCSPISGHRSVSWYQQTPGQGLQFLFEYFSETQRNKGNFPGRFSGRQFSNSRSEMNVSTLELGDSALYLCASSETALYEQYFGPGTRLTVT.

This clonotype was seen only a few times. The CDR3: CSAVGQPNTEAFF. CDR3 coding DNA: TGCAGCGCTGTGGGGCAGCCGAACACTGAAGCTTTCTTT. The chain carries TRBV29-1 and TRBJ1-1, with D perhaps matching TRBD1 (5 bases). CDR1 is SQVTM, CDR2 ANQGSEA, per germline. Trimming took off 7 bases at V and 1 base at J, with 13 bases between the two ends. The CDR3 runs 13 residues. The full variable domain, rest sourced from reference TRBV29-1 and TRBJ1-1, is SAVISQKPSRDICQRGTSLTIQCQVDSQVTMMFWYRQQPGQSLTLIATANQGSEATYESGFVIDKFPISRPNLTFSTLTVSNMSPEDSSIYLCSAVGQPNTEAFFGQGTRLTVV.

This chain uses TRBV7-9 with TRBJ2-1; 7 positions match TRBD2. CDR3 length: 14 residues. J was trimmed by 11 bases and V by 1 base; bases with no gene match: 8. CDR1 and CDR2 from the germline V gene are SEHNR and FQNEAQ (reference sequence). CDR3 region: CASSLESSGGKQFF. The DNA for the CDR3 is TGTGCCAGCAGCTTAGAGTCTAGCGGAGGGAAGCAGTTCTTC.

The chain couples TRBV19 to TRBJ2-7, with TRBD1 matching 10 bases. Germline values: CDR1 LNHDA, CDR2 SQIVND (reference sequence). V lost 5 bases to trimming and J lost 9 bases; unmatched junction nucleotides: 7. The CDR3 runs to 13 residues. The CDR3 spells CASSPPGQGVQYF. Written as DNA, the CDR3 is TGTGCCAGTAGTCCCCCCGGACAGGGGGTGCAGTACTTC. Full variable domain (remainder filled in from reference TRBV19 and TRBJ2-7): DGGITQSPKYLFRKEGQNVTLSCEQNLNHDAMYWYRQDPGQGLRLIYYSQIVNDFQKGDIAEGYSVSREKKESFPLTVTSAQKNPTAFYLCASSPPGQGVQYFGPGTRLTVT.

In its sample, this clonotype was seen many times. The rearrangement links TRBV7-9 to TRBJ1-1; 7 positions match TRBD1. The CDR3 runs to 13 residues. Germline-derived CDR1 and CDR2 are SEHNR and FQNEAQ (reference sequence). The ends lost 5 bases at V and 1 base at J; junction bases unmatched: 1. The CDR3: CASSNRGNTEAFF. The CDR3, as DNA: TGTGCCAGCAGCAACAGGGGGAACACTGAAGCTTTCTTT.

The chain uses TRBV12-3 or TRBV12-4 and TRBJ2-3; 9 bases map to TRBD2. The V and J ends lost 3 bases and 6 bases, in that order; junction bases with no gene match: 13. This CDR3 contains 17 residues. In DNA, the CDR3 is TGTGCCAGCAGTTTGAGCGCTAGCGGGATACCCACCGATACGCAGTATTTT. Translation gives CASSLSASGIPTDTQYF.

This clonotype was recorded a few times. The chain uses TRBV27 and TRBJ1-5, with unresolved D. This CDR3 has 12 amino acids. With 2 bases removed from V and 9 bases from J, the gap between germline ends came to 8 bases. Germline loops: CDR1 MNHEY, CDR2 SMNVEV (reference sequence). The CDR3 is CASSLSGRPQHF. For the CDR3, the DNA is TGTGCCAGCAGTTTAAGTGGCCGGCCCCAGCATTTT.

Many counts were recorded for this clonotype. The V gene is TRBV28, the J gene TRBJ2-5, with 10 nucleotides matching TRBD1. The length of the CDR3 is 15 residues. Germline CDR1 reads MDHEN; CDR2 reads SYDVKM. The V and J ends lost 3 bases and 5 bases, in that order; junction bases with no gene match: 6. CDR3 in DNA: TGTGCCAGCAGTTTCGGGACAGGGGTGGGGGAGACCCAGTACTTC. Translated, it gives CASSFGTGVGETQYF.

This chain joins TRBV12-3 or TRBV12-4 and TRBJ2-2; weak D call: TRBD2 (6 bases). V was cut by 7 bases and J by 0 bases, with 15 bases left in between. The CDR3 is 16 amino acids. As DNA, the CDR3 is TGTGCCAGCACCGAGGAAGGGACTTCGAACACCGGGGAGCTGTTTTTT. Its protein product is CASTEEGTSNTGELFF.

The V gene is TRBV29-1, the J gene TRBJ1-5, with 7 bases lining up with TRBD1. CDR1 and CDR2 from the germline V gene are SQVTM and ANQGSEA. Germline trimming cut 4 bases from V and 2 bases from J; bases unmatched to any gene: 5. This CDR3 comprises 14 residues. The chain's CDR3 is CSVGGGGGNQPQHF. The CDR3 region has the DNA TGCAGCGTTGGAGGAGGGGGCGGCAATCAGCCCCAGCATTTT.

The gene calls are TRBV5-1 and TRBJ2-5; TRBD2 aligns across 13 bases. CDR1 is SGHRS and CDR2 is YFSETQ in the germline V gene. With 4 bases clipped from V and 5 bases from J, the junction kept 14 bases outside the gene matches. The CDR3 runs 18 residues. CDR3 bases: TGCGCCAGCAGCCCGGGACAGAGACTAGCGGGAGGCCGGGAGACCCAGTACTTC. Encoded protein: CASSPGQRLAGGRETQYF. Supplemented by reference TRBV5-1 and TRBJ2-5, the full variable domain reads KAGVTQTPRYLIKTRGQQVTLSCSPISGHRSVSWYQQTPGQGLQFLFEYFSETQRNKGNFPGRFSGRQFSNSRSEMNVSTLELGDSALYLCASSPGQRLAGGRETQYFGPGTRLLVL.

In its sample, this clonotype was seen many times. J is TRBJ2-7 and V is TRBV12-3 or TRBV12-4; D is perhaps TRBD1 (5 bases). V dropped 4 bases and J dropped 7 bases, with 11 bases sitting between them. The CDR3 runs 12 residues. CDR3 loop: CASSSRVLEQYF. CDR3 nucleotides: TGTGCCAGCAGTTCCAGGGTACTGGAGCAGTACTTC.